This T cell receptor (beta chain) was retrieved from a study of blood T cell repertoires in COVID-19. Study-wide context: Researchers got acute and convalescent COVID-19 samples from the United States, Italy and Spain.

TCRdb's table, derived via immunoSEQ multiplex PCR, lists solely in-frame clones and lacks some. The table includes about 52,000 clones, about 90% detected once. Germline V CDR1 and CDR2: SGHRS, YFSETQ. The CDR3 is 12 residues long. V lost 7 bases and J 5 bases, leaving 10 bases between the germline ends. This chain connects TRBV5-1 to TRBJ2-1, with D uncertain. The sequenced sample was peripheral blood. This receptor was identified in a human donor in a cohort sampled during active COVID-19. CDR3 DNA: TGCGCCAGCGGGCCTTCGAACAATGAGCAGTTCTTC. Its translation is CASGPSNNEQFF.